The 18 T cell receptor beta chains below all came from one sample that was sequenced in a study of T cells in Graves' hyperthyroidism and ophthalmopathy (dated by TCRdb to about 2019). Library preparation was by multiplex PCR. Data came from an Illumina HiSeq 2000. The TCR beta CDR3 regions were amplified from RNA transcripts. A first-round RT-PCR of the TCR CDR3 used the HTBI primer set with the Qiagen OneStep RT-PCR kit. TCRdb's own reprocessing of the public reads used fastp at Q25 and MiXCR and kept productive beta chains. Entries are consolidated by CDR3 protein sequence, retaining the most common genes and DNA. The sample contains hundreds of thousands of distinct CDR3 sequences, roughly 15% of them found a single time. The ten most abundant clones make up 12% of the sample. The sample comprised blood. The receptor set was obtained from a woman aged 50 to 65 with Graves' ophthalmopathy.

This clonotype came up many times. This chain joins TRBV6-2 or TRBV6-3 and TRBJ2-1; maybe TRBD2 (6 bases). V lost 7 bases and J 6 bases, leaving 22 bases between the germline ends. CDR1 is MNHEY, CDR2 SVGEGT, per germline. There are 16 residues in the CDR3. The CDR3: CASNPLGGRMFNEQFF. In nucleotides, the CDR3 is TGTGCCAGCAATCCCTTAGGTGGGAGGATGTTCAATGAGCAGTTCTTC.

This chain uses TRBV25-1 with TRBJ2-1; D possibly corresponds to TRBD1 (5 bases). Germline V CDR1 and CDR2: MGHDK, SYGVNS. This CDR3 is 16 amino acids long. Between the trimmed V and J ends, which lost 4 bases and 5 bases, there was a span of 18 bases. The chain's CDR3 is CASSGGILSFHNEQFF. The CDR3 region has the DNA TGTGCCAGCAGTGGGGGCATCCTATCGTTCCACAATGAGCAGTTCTTC.

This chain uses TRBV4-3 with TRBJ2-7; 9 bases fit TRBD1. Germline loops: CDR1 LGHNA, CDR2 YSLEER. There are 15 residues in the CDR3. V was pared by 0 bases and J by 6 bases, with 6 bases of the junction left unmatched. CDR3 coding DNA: TGCGCCAGCAGCCAAGATCGGGACAGGGTTCGCGAGCAGTACTTC. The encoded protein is CASSQDRDRVREQYF.

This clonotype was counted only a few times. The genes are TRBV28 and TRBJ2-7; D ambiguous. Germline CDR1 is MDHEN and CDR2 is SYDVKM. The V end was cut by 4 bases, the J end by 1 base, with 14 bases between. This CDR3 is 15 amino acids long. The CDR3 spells CASSSPLGRSYEQYF. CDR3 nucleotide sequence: TGTGCCAGCAGTTCCCCGCTTGGGCGATCCTACGAGCAGTACTTC. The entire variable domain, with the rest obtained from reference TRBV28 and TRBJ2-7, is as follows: DVKVTQSSRYLVKRTGEKVFLECVQDMDHENMFWYRQDPGLGLRLIYFSYDVKMKEKGDIPEGYSVSREKKERFSLILESASTNQTSMYLCASSSPLGRSYEQYFGPGTRLTVT.

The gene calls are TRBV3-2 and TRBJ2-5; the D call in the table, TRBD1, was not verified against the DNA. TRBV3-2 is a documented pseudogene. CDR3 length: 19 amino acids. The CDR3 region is CASSTPLMCRARYQETQYF. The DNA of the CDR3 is TGTGCCAGCAGCACACCATTAATGTGCAGGGCAAGGTACCAAGAGACCCAGTACTTC.

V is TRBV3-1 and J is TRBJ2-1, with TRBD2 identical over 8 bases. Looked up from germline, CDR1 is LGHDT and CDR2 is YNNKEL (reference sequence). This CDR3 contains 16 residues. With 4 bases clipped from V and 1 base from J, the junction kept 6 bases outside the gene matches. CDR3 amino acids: CASSPRVAGSYNEQFF. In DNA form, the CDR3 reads TGTGCCAGCAGCCCCCGGGTAGCGGGGTCCTACAATGAGCAGTTCTTC.

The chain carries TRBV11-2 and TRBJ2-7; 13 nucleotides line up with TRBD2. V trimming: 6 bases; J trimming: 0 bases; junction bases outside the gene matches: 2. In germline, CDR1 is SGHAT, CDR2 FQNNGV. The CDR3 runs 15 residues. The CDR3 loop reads CASSWTSGGSYEQYF. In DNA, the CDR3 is TGTGCCAGCAGTTGGACTAGCGGGGGCTCCTACGAGCAGTACTTC.

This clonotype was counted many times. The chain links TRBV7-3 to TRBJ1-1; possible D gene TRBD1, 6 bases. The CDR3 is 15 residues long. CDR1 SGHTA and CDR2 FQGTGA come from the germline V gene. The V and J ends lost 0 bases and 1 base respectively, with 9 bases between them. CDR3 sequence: CASSLTGTQNTEAFF. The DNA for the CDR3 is TGTGCCAGCAGCTTAACGGGGACACAGAACACTGAAGCTTTCTTT.

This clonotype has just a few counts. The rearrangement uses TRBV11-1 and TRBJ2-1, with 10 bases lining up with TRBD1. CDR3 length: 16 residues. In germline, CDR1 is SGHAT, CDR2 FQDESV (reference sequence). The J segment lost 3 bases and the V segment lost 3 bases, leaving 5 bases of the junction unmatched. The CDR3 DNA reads TGTGCCAGCAGCTTGGAAGGGACAGGGGTCTACAATGAGCAGTTCTTC. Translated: CASSLEGTGVYNEQFF.

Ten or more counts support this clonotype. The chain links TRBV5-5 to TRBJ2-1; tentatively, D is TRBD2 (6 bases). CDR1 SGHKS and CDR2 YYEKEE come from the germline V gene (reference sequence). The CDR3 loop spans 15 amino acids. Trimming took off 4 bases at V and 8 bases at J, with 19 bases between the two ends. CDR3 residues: CASSRTNLRGDEQFF. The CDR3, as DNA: TGTGCCAGCAGCCGGACTAATTTAAGGGGTGATGAGCAGTTCTTC.

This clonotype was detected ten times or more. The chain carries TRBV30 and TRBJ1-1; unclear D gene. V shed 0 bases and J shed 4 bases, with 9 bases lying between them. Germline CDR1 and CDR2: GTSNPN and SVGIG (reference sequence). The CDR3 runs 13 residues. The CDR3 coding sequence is TGTGCCTGGAGTGTCCTTGTGGCCACTGAAGCTTTCTTT. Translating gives CAWSVLVATEAFF.

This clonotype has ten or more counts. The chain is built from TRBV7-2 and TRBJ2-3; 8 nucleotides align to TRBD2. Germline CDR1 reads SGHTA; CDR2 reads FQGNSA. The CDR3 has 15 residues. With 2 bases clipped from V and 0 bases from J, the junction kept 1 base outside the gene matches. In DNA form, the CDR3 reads TGTGCCAGCAGCTTAATAGCGGGAAGCACAGATACGCAGTATTTT. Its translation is CASSLIAGSTDTQYF.

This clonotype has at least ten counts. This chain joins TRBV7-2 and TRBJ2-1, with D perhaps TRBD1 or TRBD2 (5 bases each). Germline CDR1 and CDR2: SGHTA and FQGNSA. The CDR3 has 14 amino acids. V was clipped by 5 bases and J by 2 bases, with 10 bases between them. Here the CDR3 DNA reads TGTGCCAGCAGCCTGAGGGGACCCTACAATGAGCAGTTCTTC. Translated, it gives CASSLRGPYNEQFF.

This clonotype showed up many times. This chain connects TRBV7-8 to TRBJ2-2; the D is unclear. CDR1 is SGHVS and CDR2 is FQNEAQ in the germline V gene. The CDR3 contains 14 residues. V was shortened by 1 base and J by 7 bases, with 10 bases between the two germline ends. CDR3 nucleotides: TGTGCCAGCAGCTTAGGAACAGTAGACGGGGAGCTGTTTTTT. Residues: CASSLGTVDGELFF.

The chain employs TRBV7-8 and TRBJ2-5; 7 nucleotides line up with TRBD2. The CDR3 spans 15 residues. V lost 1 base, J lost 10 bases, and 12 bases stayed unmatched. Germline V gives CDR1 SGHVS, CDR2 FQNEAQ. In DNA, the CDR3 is TGTGCCAGCAGCTTAGAGGCTAGCGGAAGCCGGGACCAGTACTTC. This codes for CASSLEASGSRDQYF.

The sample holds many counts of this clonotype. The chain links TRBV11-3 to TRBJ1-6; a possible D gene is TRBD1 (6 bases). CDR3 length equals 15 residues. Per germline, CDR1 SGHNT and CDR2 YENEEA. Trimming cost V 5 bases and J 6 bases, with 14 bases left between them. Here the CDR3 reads CASSVQGPGNSPLHF. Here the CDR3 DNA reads TGTGCCAGCAGCGTACAGGGTCCGGGTAATTCACCCCTCCACTTT.

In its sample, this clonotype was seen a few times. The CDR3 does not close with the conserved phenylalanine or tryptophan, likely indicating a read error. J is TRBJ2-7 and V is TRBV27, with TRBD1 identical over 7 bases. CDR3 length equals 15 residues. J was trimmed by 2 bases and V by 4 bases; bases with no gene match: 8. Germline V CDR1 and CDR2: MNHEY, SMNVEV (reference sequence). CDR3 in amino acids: CASSSRDRLTYEQYL. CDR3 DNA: TGTGCCAGCAGTTCCCGGGACAGACTTACCTACGAGCAGTACCTC.

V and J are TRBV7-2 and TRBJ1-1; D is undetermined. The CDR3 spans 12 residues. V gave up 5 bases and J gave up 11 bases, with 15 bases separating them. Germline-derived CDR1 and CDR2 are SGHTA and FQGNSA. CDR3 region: CASSPRGCSAFF. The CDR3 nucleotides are TGTGCCAGCAGCCCCCGAGGCTGTTCGGCTTTCTTT.